Sequencing of this T cell receptor beta chain was carried out in a study of OX40 agonist ivuxolimab in advanced cancers. At the level of the study: Patients received intravenous ivuxolimab every 2 weeks at 0.01 to 10 mg/kg. Patients were approximately 80% male with ages roughly 20 to 90, mean 60. Checkpoint inhibitors had been given previously to roughly 36% of patients. Study outcomes and limitations: In CD8+ T cells, expanded clones were on average more numerous than in CD4+.

The germline V gene has CDR1 SQVTM and CDR2 ANQGSEA. This CDR3 spans 17 amino acids. V was trimmed by 1 base and J by 0 bases, leaving 15 bases between them. Using immunoSEQ multiplex PCR, the repertoire was profiled, and TCRdb retains in-frame clones only, with some absent. The sample holds approximately 58,000 clones, more than 85% seen once. For this clone: The target antigen is unknown.

This TCR derives from an adult with an advanced solid tumor such as melanoma, head and neck, liver or kidney cancer. V usage is TRBV29-1 and J usage is TRBJ2-2; weak D call: TRBD2 (8 bases). This specimen was CD4+ or CD8+ T cells sorted from blood, taken in a trial of the OX40 agonist ivuxolimab. The CDR3 spells CSVEAGGDRANTGELFF. DNA of the CDR3: TGCAGCGTTGAAGCGGGGGGGGACAGAGCGAACACCGGGGAGCTGTTTTTT.